These 20 T cell receptor beta chains originate from one sample sequenced in a study of T cell responses to AZD1222 COVID-19 vaccine. Clones were sequenced by immunoSEQ multiplex PCR, and TCRdb holds only the in-frame ones, with some missing. The sample lists approximately 110,000 clones, about 90% occurring once. The sequences come from peripheral blood, collected 28 days after the second AZD1222 dose. Every receptor here comes from an adult who received the AZD1222 COVID-19 vaccine.

The chain links TRBV4-2 to TRBJ2-2; 7 nucleotides match TRBD2. The CDR3 loop spans 17 amino acids. J lost 5 bases, V lost 0 bases, and 9 bases had no gene match. Germline V gene data show CDR1 as LGHNA and CDR2 as YNFKEQ. The CDR3 reads CASSQEWGGLATGELFF. Here the CDR3 DNA reads TGTGCCAGCAGCCAAGAATGGGGAGGGTTGGCTACCGGGGAGCTGTTTTTT.

The chain carries TRBV3-1 (or the pseudogene TRBV3-2) and TRBJ2-7; TRBD2 aligns across 7 bases. The CDR3 has 14 residues. V trimming: 5 bases; J trimming: 3 bases; junction bases outside the gene matches: 7. Germline-derived CDR1 and CDR2 are LGHDT and YNNKEL (reference sequence). CDR3 region: CASSFGGGNYEQYF. The CDR3 DNA is TGTGCCAGCAGCTTTGGGGGGGGGAACTACGAGCAGTACTTC.

The gene calls are TRBV16 and TRBJ1-2; D perhaps matches TRBD1 (6 bases). This CDR3 is built from 13 residues. Germline CDR1 reads KGHSY; CDR2 reads FQNENV. Trimming removed 2 bases at V and 2 bases at J, with 6 bases between. The CDR3 region is CASSQGQNYGYTF. CDR3 in DNA: TGTGCCAGCAGCCAAGGACAGAACTATGGCTACACCTTC.

Written as DNA, the CDR3 is TGTGCCAGCTCACCACCGACAAGGACAGACTACGAGCAGTACTTC. This gives the protein CASSPPTRTDYEQYF. The rearrangement uses TRBV18 and TRBJ2-7, with D maybe TRBD1 (6 bases). The ends were cut back, 0 bases at V and 3 bases at J, with 12 bases in the middle. The length of the CDR3 is 15 residues. Germline CDR1 KGHSH, CDR2 LQKENI. Full variable domain (rest looked up from reference TRBV18 and TRBJ2-7): NAGVMQNPRHLVRRRGQEARLRCSPMKGHSHVYWYRQLPEEGLKFMVYLQKENIIDESGMPKERFSAEFPKEGPSILRIQQVVRGDSAAYFCASSPPTRTDYEQYFGPGTRLTVT.

This clone was seen only a few times. This chain links TRBV11-1 with TRBJ2-7; 8 nucleotides align to TRBD2. There are 15 residues in the CDR3. Germline CDR1 SGHAT, CDR2 FQDESV (reference sequence). V dropped 4 bases and J dropped 1; count of bases not matched to a gene: 6. CDR3 sequence reads: CASSSGSGTSYEQYF. CDR3 nucleotide sequence: TGTGCCAGCAGCTCCGGTAGCGGGACGTCCTACGAGCAGTACTTC.

In its sample, this clone was seen a few times. V is TRBV27 and J is TRBJ2-7, with D maybe TRBD2 (5 bases). The CDR3 is 13 amino acids. V was clipped by 5 bases and J by 3 bases, with 11 bases between them. The V gene's germline CDR1 is MNHEY and CDR2 SMNVEV (reference sequence). Here the CDR3 DNA reads TGTGCCAGCAGTCTAACTGAGGGCTACGAGCAGTACTTC. It encodes CASSLTEGYEQYF.

This sequence joins TRBV21-1 and TRBJ1-6; the listed D gene, TRBD1, was not tested against the DNA. TRBV21-1 is termed a pseudogene. The CDR3 is made up of 15 amino acids. The CDR3 sequence: CASSLTDRDNSPLHF. As DNA, the CDR3 is TGTGCCAGCAGCCTAACGGACAGGGATAATTCACCCCTCCACTTT.

The gene calls are TRBV20-1 and TRBJ1-3, with TRBD1 as a possible D gene (6 bases). The CDR3 spans 15 residues. V was clipped by 3 bases and J by 2 bases, with 14 bases between them. The germline gives CDR1 DFQATT, CDR2 SNEGSKA (reference sequence). The CDR3 sequence: CSASFPGQAGNTIYF. The CDR3, as DNA: TGCAGTGCTAGTTTCCCGGGACAAGCTGGAAACACCATATATTTT.

The sample holds a few counts of this clone. The chain carries TRBV15 and TRBJ2-1, with 14 bases aligning to TRBD2. The germline CDR1 and CDR2 sequences are LNHNV and YYDKDF (reference sequence). This CDR3 has 15 residues. Unmatched junction bases numbered 1, after V lost 3 bases and J lost 6 bases. CDR3 sequence: CATSSGTSGSNEQFF. CDR3 DNA sequence: TGTGCCACCAGCAGCGGGACTAGCGGGAGCAATGAGCAGTTCTTC.

V is TRBV7-9 and J is TRBJ1-3; unclear D gene. Germline V CDR1 and CDR2: SEHNR, FQNEAQ (reference sequence). Trimming stripped 7 bases from V and 0 bases from J, with 16 bases between. The CDR3 length is 16 residues. CDR3 bases: TGTGCCAGCACCATAGTGCGGGGAAACTCTGGAAACACCATATATTTT. Amino acid sequence: CASTIVRGNSGNTIYF.

The J gene is TRBJ2-7, the V gene TRBV4-1; TRBD1 agrees at 7 bases. Losses at the gene ends were 1 base for V and 6 bases for J; bases not matched to a gene: 6. In germline, CDR1 is MGHRA, CDR2 YSYEKL. This CDR3 has 14 amino acids. DNA for the CDR3: TGCGCCAGCAGCCAAGGGACAGGTCGGGGCGAGCAGTACTTC. Translated, it gives CASSQGTGRGEQYF.

This clone was seen a handful of times. The chain carries TRBV19 and TRBJ2-5, with a tentative D call TRBD1 (5 bases). CDR3 length: 15 residues. V lost 3 bases, J lost 5 bases, and 16 bases lay in between. Germline V CDR1 and CDR2: LNHDA, SQIVND (reference sequence). CDR3 in DNA: TGTGCCAGTAGTATCTCCCCAGGGTCGTGGGAGACCCAGTACTTC. Translated: CASSISPGSWETQYF.

This sequence joins TRBV5-1 and TRBJ2-2; 10 bases fit TRBD1. Germline assignment: CDR1 SGHRS and CDR2 YFSETQ. V lost 4 bases to trimming and J lost 6 bases; unmatched junction nucleotides: 9. The CDR3 has 16 residues. The CDR3 protein is CASSPYRDRGSGELFF. The CDR3 DNA reads as TGCGCCAGCAGCCCATACCGGGACAGGGGCTCCGGGGAGCTGTTTTTT. Supplemented by reference TRBV5-1 and TRBJ2-2, the full variable domain reads KAGVTQTPRYLIKTRGQQVTLSCSPISGHRSVSWYQQTPGQGLQFLFEYFSETQRNKGNFPGRFSGRQFSNSRSEMNVSTLELGDSALYLCASSPYRDRGSGELFFGEGSRLTVL.

The chain employs TRBV11-2 and TRBJ1-2; no definite D call. This CDR3 spans 13 amino acids. V shed 6 bases and J shed 0 bases, with 8 bases lying between them. Germline V gene lookup returns CDR1 SGHAT and CDR2 FQNNGV. CDR3 region: CASRVDANYGYTF. CDR3 nucleotide sequence: TGTGCCAGCAGGGTAGACGCTAACTATGGCTACACCTTC.

This clone appeared a single time. The chain recombines TRBV18 with TRBJ2-5; 9 bases match TRBD1. Per the germline V gene, CDR1 is KGHSH and CDR2 is LQKENI. This CDR3 comprises 16 residues. Trimming at V came to 4 bases and at J to 4 bases, leaving 10 bases not matched to a gene. The CDR3 is CASSRVQGAGGETQYF. As DNA, the CDR3 is TGTGCCAGCTCACGGGTACAGGGGGCTGGTGGAGAGACCCAGTACTTC.

The chain has TRBV6-5 and TRBJ2-1, with TRBD1 matching over 11 bases. The trim removed 4 bases at V and 2 bases at J, leaving 4 bases unmatched. Germline V gene data show CDR1 as MNHEY and CDR2 as SVGAGI. This CDR3 is 16 amino acids long. CDR3 bases: TGTGCCAGCAGTTCAAGGACAGGGGGCGCCTACAATGAGCAGTTCTTC. Its protein is CASSSRTGGAYNEQFF.

This clone appeared once. The genes are TRBV21-1 and TRBJ2-4; the D call in the table, TRBD1, was not verified against the DNA. TRBV21-1 is reported as a pseudogene. There are 16 residues in the CDR3. CDR3 protein: CASRHPLDRLKNIQYF. The CDR3, as DNA: TGTGCCAGCAGACACCCCCTGGACAGATTAAAAAACATTCAGTACTTC.

The chain employs TRBV29-1 and TRBJ1-1; D is ambiguous. Trimming removed 2 bases at V and 2 bases at J, with 12 bases between. Germline lookup yields CDR1 SQVTM and CDR2 ANQGSEA. This CDR3 region has 14 residues. The CDR3 is CSVERRAKNTEAFF. The CDR3 nucleotides are TGCAGCGTTGAAAGGAGGGCGAAAAACACTGAAGCTTTCTTT.

The chain carries TRBV19 and TRBJ2-7; TRBD1 or TRBD2 may be the D gene (6 bases each). CDR3 size: 17 residues. Trimming stripped 0 bases from V and 6 bases from J, with 21 bases between. Germline CDR1 LNHDA, CDR2 SQIVND (reference sequence). Here the CDR3 reads CASSIDWRAGAVFEQYF. The CDR3 region has the DNA TGTGCCAGTAGTATAGATTGGAGGGCAGGGGCCGTATTCGAGCAGTACTTC.

This chain links TRBV29-1 with TRBJ2-5; D gene uncertain. The CDR3 totals 11 residues. Germline CDR1 is SQVTM and CDR2 is ANQGSEA. The ends were cut back, 4 bases at V and 5 bases at J, with 8 bases in the middle. The CDR3 sequence is CSVGVWETQYF. CDR3 bases: TGCAGCGTTGGTGTATGGGAGACCCAGTACTTC. Based on the CDR3 plus reference TRBV29-1 and TRBJ2-5, the full variable domain is SAVISQKPSRDICQRGTSLTIQCQVDSQVTMMFWYRQQPGQSLTLIATANQGSEATYESGFVIDKFPISRPNLTFSTLTVSNMSPEDSSIYLCSVGVWETQYFGPGTRLLVL.